The 6 T cell receptor beta chains in this list originate from one sample, sequenced in a study of T cells expressing NK-cell markers. TCRdb reanalyzed the 5' RACE reads, giving one entry per CDR3 protein sequence and no DNA. The clone table shows about 540,000 distinct CDR3 sequences, with the ten largest holding 3.5% to 4.5%. The sample taken for sequencing was blood T cells: a sorted CD56 or NKG2C T cell subset, CD4+ or CD8+ T cells, or bulk PBMC T cells (not recorded which). The source is a man in his late teens or twenties in good health.

The chain combines TRBV5-6 with TRBJ2-2. Germline V gene sequence: CDR1 SGHDT, CDR2 YYEEEE. The CDR3 extends over 15 amino acids. The chain's CDR3 is CASSFAGLNTGELFF.

V gene TRBV6-1 combines with J gene TRBJ1-5; checking the TCRdb D call of TRBD1 is not possible without DNA. The CDR3 runs 15 residues. CDR1 is MNHNS and CDR2 is SASEGT in the germline V gene. Here the CDR3 reads CASSERQGRNQPQHF.

The gene calls are TRBV4-2 and TRBJ2-7; TCRdb's D call, TRBD1, is unchecked because there is no DNA. The germline gives CDR1 LGHNA, CDR2 YNFKEQ. The CDR3 loop spans 14 amino acids. The CDR3 here is CASSRDRLSYEQYF.

The chain employs TRBV29-1 and TRBJ1-2; as DNA is missing, the TRBD1 call by TCRdb cannot be tested. Germline assignment: CDR1 SQVTM and CDR2 ANQGSEA. The CDR3 is made up of 13 amino acids. This CDR3 is CSVRTGREYGYTF.

The chain's CDR3 is CASSPKKDRYNEQFF. V gene TRBV7-9 combines with J gene TRBJ2-1; the D call of TRBD1 rests on TCRdb alone, since no DNA is present to check it. This CDR3 region has 15 residues. Germline V gene data show CDR1 as SEHNR and CDR2 as FQNEAQ (reference sequence).

The V call is TRBV28, the J call TRBJ1-5; the TRBD1 assignment by TCRdb is unverifiable without DNA. Germline V lookup: CDR1 MDHEN, CDR2 SYDVKM. This CDR3 contains 12 residues. CDR3 sequence: CASSSGDQPQHF.